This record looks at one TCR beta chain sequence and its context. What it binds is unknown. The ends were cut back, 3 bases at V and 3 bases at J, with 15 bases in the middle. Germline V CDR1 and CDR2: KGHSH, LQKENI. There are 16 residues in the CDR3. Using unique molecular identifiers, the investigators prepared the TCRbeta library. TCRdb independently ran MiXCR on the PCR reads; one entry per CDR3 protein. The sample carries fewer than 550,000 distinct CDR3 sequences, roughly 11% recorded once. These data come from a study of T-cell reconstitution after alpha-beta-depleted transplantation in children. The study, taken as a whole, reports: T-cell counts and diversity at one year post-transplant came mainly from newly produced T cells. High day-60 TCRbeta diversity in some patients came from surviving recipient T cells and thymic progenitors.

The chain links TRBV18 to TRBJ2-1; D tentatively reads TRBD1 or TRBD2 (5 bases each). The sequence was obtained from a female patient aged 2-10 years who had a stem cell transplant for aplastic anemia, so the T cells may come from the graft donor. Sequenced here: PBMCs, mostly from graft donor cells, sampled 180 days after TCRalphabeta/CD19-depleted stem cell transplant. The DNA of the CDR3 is TGTGCCAGCTCACCGCCGGGACGACTCCTCTACAATGAGCAGTTCTTC. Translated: CASSPPGRLLYNEQFF.